The clone carrying this T cell receptor (beta chain) has a handful of counts. The data derive from a study of blood T cell repertoires in COVID-19. Whole-study context: Specimens from acute and convalescent COVID-19 originated in the United States, Italy and Spain.

Per the study methods: For nucleated cells, counts were estimated from reference gene primer amplification. Sequenced by immunoSEQ multiplex PCR; TCRdb stores in-frame clones only, minus some. From that table come the V and J calls and clone size; the DNA was used to work out D and trimming. The sample has 300,000 to 450,000 clones, roughly 86% seen once. V was pared by 6 bases and J by 0 bases, with 17 bases between. The germline V gene encodes CDR1 KGHSH and CDR2 LQKENI. CDR3 length equals 16 residues. The clonotype comes from a woman in her sixties or seventies with COVID-19, enrolled during active disease. The rearrangement links TRBV18 to TRBJ1-2; D not resolved. Sequencing used peripheral blood. The CDR3 DNA follows: TGTGCCAGCTCCCGCGAGACATCGTCAGCTAACTATGGCTACACCTTC. This codes for CASSRETSSANYGYTF.